The 25 T cell receptor beta chains presented below share a single source sample, sequenced in a study of early T cells in non-severe SARS-CoV-2 infection. TCRdb reprocessed the 5' RACE reads via MiXCR and lists one record per CDR3 protein. The sample records tens of thousands of distinct CDR3 sequences, roughly 16% being singletons. Sequenced material: whole blood. The receptors stem from an adult who was a healthcare worker with PCR-confirmed SARS-CoV-2 infection or an uninfected control (not recorded which).

The chain couples TRBV6-1 to TRBJ1-1; D unclear. V shed 6 bases and J shed 5 bases, with 4 bases lying between them. The germline CDR1 and CDR2 sequences are MNHNS and SASEGT. The CDR3 sequence is 10 residues long. The CDR3 DNA sequence: TGTGCCAGCAGGGGGACTGAAGCTTTCTTT. Protein sequence: CASRGTEAFF.

V is TRBV28 and J is TRBJ1-1; D is unresolved. The germline gives CDR1 MDHEN, CDR2 SYDVKM. This CDR3 spans 14 amino acids. Trimming removed 4 bases at V and 6 bases at J, with 15 bases between. The CDR3 loop reads CASSSVRIGAEAFF. The CDR3, as DNA: TGTGCCAGCAGTTCGGTACGGATTGGCGCTGAAGCTTTCTTT.

This clonotype was observed many times. The chain combines TRBV29-1 with TRBJ2-1; unclear D gene. CDR3 length: 12 residues. V was clipped by 6 bases and J by 10 bases, with 16 bases between them. The germline V gene encodes CDR1 SQVTM and CDR2 ANQGSEA. The CDR3 here is CSVKTPLGEQFF. CDR3 coding DNA: TGCAGCGTCAAGACACCGCTTGGCGAGCAGTTCTTC.

This clonotype appeared many times. Here the CDR3 DNA reads TGTGCCAGCTCGGGGACAGGGGGCTTTAGCAATCAGCCCCAGCATTTT. This translates into CASSGTGGFSNQPQHF. The gene calls are TRBV7-6 and TRBJ1-5; TRBD1 agrees at 12 bases. Unmatched junction bases numbered 5, after V lost 8 bases and J lost 0 bases. The CDR3 totals 16 residues. Germline V gene data show CDR1 as SGHVS and CDR2 as FNYEAQ.

The V gene is TRBV7-9, the J gene TRBJ1-2; D is undetermined. The CDR3 totals 14 residues. The germline V gene has CDR1 SEHNR and CDR2 FQNEAQ (reference sequence). Trimming shortened V by 5 bases and J by 6 bases, and 16 bases separated the two germline ends. CDR3 sequence: CASSIQGRRDGYTF. The CDR3 region has the DNA TGTGCCAGCAGCATACAAGGAAGGAGGGATGGCTACACCTTC.

The chain carries TRBV28 and TRBJ2-1; D is perhaps TRBD2 (7 bases). V was pared by 6 bases and J by 7 bases, with 31 bases between. This CDR3 region has 19 residues. Germline lookup yields CDR1 MDHEN and CDR2 SYDVKM. The CDR3 protein is CASRTQGTLSSGGRNEQFF. The CDR3 DNA is TGTGCCAGCAGGACACAGGGTACTCTCTCTTCGGGGGGCCGGAATGAGCAGTTCTTC.

The chain employs TRBV20-1 and TRBJ2-2; 12 bases align to TRBD2. CDR3 length: 16 amino acids. Germline CDR1 reads DFQATT; CDR2 reads SNEGSKA (reference sequence). Trimming took 3 bases from V and 3 from J; bases not matched to a gene: 5. The CDR3, as DNA: TGCAGTGCTAGGGATCTAGCGGGAGGGGACACCGGGGAGCTGTTTTTT. It specifies CSARDLAGGDTGELFF.

This clonotype has at least ten counts. CDR3 sequence reads: CSVGGGRNYGYTF. CDR3 bases: TGCAGCGTTGGAGGGGGCAGGAACTATGGCTACACCTTC. This chain connects TRBV29-1 to TRBJ1-2; the match to TRBD1 covers 7 bases. V shed 4 bases, J shed 2 bases, and the junction held 4 bases outside the gene matches. Per germline, CDR1 SQVTM and CDR2 ANQGSEA. The CDR3 runs 13 residues.

V is TRBV5-6 and J is TRBJ1-1; TRBD1 matches 9 bases. After removal of 4 bases from V and 1 base from J, the junction contained 11 bases not matched to a gene. Germline CDR1 is SGHDT and CDR2 is YYEEEE. This CDR3 region has 17 residues. CDR3 bases: TGTGCCAGCAGCCCCTTTCGAGGGACAGGGAAGAACACTGAAGCTTTCTTT. This encodes CASSPFRGTGKNTEAFF.

The V gene is TRBV15, the J gene TRBJ2-3, with 7 positions matching TRBD2. The CDR3 has 17 amino acids. Germline assignment: CDR1 LNHNV and CDR2 YYDKDF (reference sequence). The V gene end was trimmed by 0 bases and the J gene end by 1 base; junction bases not matched to a gene: 7. The CDR3 coding sequence is TGTGCCACCAGCAGAGATCTCCTAGCGGTTGGCACAGATACGCAGTATTTT. This codes for CATSRDLLAVGTDTQYF. Using reference TRBV15 and TRBJ2-3 for the parts outside the CDR3, the full variable domain is DAMVIQNPRYQVTQFGKPVTLSCSQTLNHNVMYWYQQKSSQAPKLLFHYYDKDFNNEADTPDNFQSRRPNTSFCFLDIRSPGLGDTAMYLCATSRDLLAVGTDTQYFGPGTRLTVL.

This chain links TRBV29-1 with TRBJ2-4; 9 bases are a match to TRBD2. This CDR3 region has 14 residues. Germline V CDR1 and CDR2: SQVTM, ANQGSEA. V lost 6 bases to trimming and J lost 1 base; unmatched junction nucleotides: 4. The CDR3 is CSVRLAVAKNIQYF. The CDR3 nucleotides are TGCAGCGTGCGACTAGCGGTTGCCAAAAACATTCAGTACTTC.

The J gene is TRBJ1-1, the V gene TRBV15, with D hard to call. This CDR3 is built from 13 residues. V was cut by 5 bases and J by 1 base, with 8 bases left in between. Germline values: CDR1 LNHNV, CDR2 YYDKDF (reference sequence). In DNA, the CDR3 is TGTGCCACCAGCCCCTCGGGGAACACTGAAGCTTTCTTT. Its translation: CATSPSGNTEAFF.

The chain couples TRBV29-1 to TRBJ2-1; TRBD2 aligns across 9 bases. The germline gives CDR1 SQVTM, CDR2 ANQGSEA. Losses at the gene ends were 6 bases for V and 16 bases for J; bases not matched to a gene: 13. This CDR3 is built from 12 residues. The CDR3 region has the DNA TGCAGCGTCTCCTCCTCTAGCGGGATTACTTTCTTC. It specifies CSVSSSSGITFF.

This clonotype was counted a few times. V and J are TRBV4-2 and TRBJ2-1; 9 nucleotides agree with TRBD1. The CDR3 is made up of 16 amino acids. With 0 bases clipped from V and 7 bases from J, the junction kept 7 bases outside the gene matches. Looked up from germline, CDR1 is LGHNA and CDR2 is YNFKEQ. CDR3 nucleotide sequence: TGTGCCAGCAGCCAAGATTTTGGGACAGGGAAGAATGAGCAGTTCTTC. This encodes CASSQDFGTGKNEQFF.

There are a few counts of this clonotype. V is TRBV6-2 or TRBV6-3 and J is TRBJ2-1; 14 bases are a match to TRBD2. The CDR3 length is 18 residues. Per germline, CDR1 MNHEY and CDR2 SVGEGT. V dropped 2 bases and J dropped 1; count of bases not matched to a gene: 4. DNA of the CDR3: TGTGCCAGCAGTTACCCCGGGACTAGCGGGAGTTCCTACAATGAGCAGTTCTTC. Translation: CASSYPGTSGSSYNEQFF.

This clonotype appeared a few times. V and J are TRBV12-3 or TRBV12-4 and TRBJ2-7; 9 bases match TRBD2. The trim removed 6 bases at V and 5 bases at J, leaving 11 bases unmatched. This CDR3 has 15 amino acids. The CDR3 is CASSQPSGLAHEQYF. For the CDR3, the DNA is TGTGCCAGCAGCCAACCCTCGGGACTAGCCCACGAGCAGTACTTC.

This clonotype appeared many times. V is TRBV29-1 and J is TRBJ2-5; 9 bases fit TRBD2. This CDR3 is 15 amino acids long. After removal of 3 bases from V and 1 base from J, the junction contained 6 bases not matched to a gene. Looked up from germline, CDR1 is SQVTM and CDR2 is ANQGSEA. CDR3 sequence: CSVELSGGTQETQYF. CDR3 coding DNA: TGCAGCGTTGAGCTTAGCGGGGGAACCCAAGAGACCCAGTACTTC.

This clonotype showed up just a few times. This chain joins TRBV6-2 or TRBV6-3 and TRBJ2-5, with D unclear. The CDR3 extends over 14 amino acids. The ends were cut back, 6 bases at V and 5 bases at J, with 16 bases in the middle. Looked up from germline, CDR1 is MNHEY and CDR2 is SVGEGT. CDR3 in amino acids: CASSRTLGYETQYF. In DNA form, the CDR3 reads TGTGCCAGCAGCCGGACCCTTGGGTATGAGACCCAGTACTTC.

The chain has TRBV19 and TRBJ1-4; D remains ambiguous. CDR3 length: 14 residues. Per the germline V gene, CDR1 is LNHDA and CDR2 is SQIVND (reference sequence). V was trimmed by 3 bases and J by 0 bases, leaving 5 bases between them. In DNA, the CDR3 is TGTGCCAGTAGTATCTCTCCAACTAATGAAAAACTGTTTTTT. It yields the protein CASSISPTNEKLFF.

The chain recombines TRBV7-9 with TRBJ1-1, with a weak D call TRBD1 (5 bases). The V and J ends lost 5 bases and 5 bases respectively, with 15 bases between them. This CDR3 has 14 amino acids. Germline CDR1 is SEHNR and CDR2 is FQNEAQ (reference sequence). CDR3 sequence reads: CASSRGHGGTEAFF. The CDR3 DNA is TGTGCCAGCAGCCGCGGACACGGAGGGACTGAAGCTTTCTTT.

This clonotype was recorded many times. The genes are TRBV6-1 and TRBJ1-4, with TRBD1 identical over 9 bases. After removal of 3 bases from V and 4 bases from J, the junction contained 6 bases not matched to a gene. This CDR3 has 16 residues. The germline CDR1 and CDR2 sequences are MNHNS and SASEGT. The CDR3 is CASSEDRGDFNEKLFF. CDR3 sequence (DNA): TGTGCCAGCAGTGAGGACAGGGGCGATTTTAATGAAAAACTGTTTTTT.

The CDR3 DNA follows: TGTGCCAGCAGCTTGGCCCGGGGCGCTTTATCTAGCACAAAGAATACGCAGTATTTT. This sequence encodes CASSLARGALSSTKNTQYF. J is TRBJ2-3 and V is TRBV5-4; D possibly matches TRBD1 or TRBD2 (5 bases each). Trimming stripped 0 bases from V and 7 bases from J, with 27 bases between. Germline V lookup: CDR1 SGHNT, CDR2 YYREEE (reference sequence). The CDR3 is 19 residues long.

This clonotype was observed a few times. In DNA form, the CDR3 reads TGTGCCAGCAGACCCGGGACTGAATCCTACGAGCAGTACTTC. Its translation: CASRPGTESYEQYF. The rearrangement links TRBV7-6 to TRBJ2-7, with D possibly TRBD2 on 6 matching bases. Between the trimmed V and J ends, which lost 6 bases and 1 base, there was a span of 13 bases. Germline CDR1 and CDR2: SGHVS and FNYEAQ. The CDR3 runs to 14 residues.

There are a few counts of this clonotype. The chain has TRBV10-2 and TRBJ1-4, with D possibly TRBD1 on 5 matching bases. V was shortened by 8 bases and J by 7 bases, with 14 bases between the two germline ends. Germline V CDR1 and CDR2: WSHSY, SAAADI. CDR3 length equals 13 residues. CDR3 coding DNA: TGCGCCAGCCAGGGAGGGCTCGGTGAAAAACTGTTTTTT. This translates into CASQGGLGEKLFF.

This clonotype came up a few times. This chain uses TRBV28 with TRBJ2-1, with TRBD2 identical over 9 bases. V shed 4 bases and J 5 bases; nucleotides not matched to a gene: 9. There are 16 residues in the CDR3. Germline lookup yields CDR1 MDHEN and CDR2 SYDVKM. CDR3 sequence (DNA): TGTGCCAGCAGTTCGCGGACTAGCGTAATGAACAATGAGCAGTTCTTC. Its protein product is CASSSRTSVMNNEQFF.